This passage covers 14 T cell receptor beta chains from one sample sequenced in a study of shared clonotypes between healthy human individuals. Terminally differentiated effector memory CD45RA+ cells were excluded from the naive CD8 cells, which were CD45RO-negative and positively selected for CCR7. TCRdb's copy holds only in-frame clones and misses some; the assay was immunoSEQ multiplex PCR. This repertoire shows about 820,000 clones, almost 95% found once; its top ten account for 24%. The sample was naive CD8+ T cells sorted from blood. The receptors were gathered from a man aged 25 to 40 in good health.

The V and J genes are TRBV30 and TRBJ2-3; TRBD1 is a possible D gene (6 bases). Per germline, CDR1 GTSNPN and CDR2 SVGIG (reference sequence). The V end was cut by 2 bases, the J end by 3 bases, with 12 bases between. This CDR3 has 14 residues. The chain's CDR3 is CAWSRFQGTDTQYF. The CDR3 DNA follows: TGTGCCTGGAGTAGGTTTCAGGGGACAGATACGCAGTATTTT.

CDR3 coding DNA: TGTGCCAGCAGTTACGGGATAGGTCAGCCCCAGCATTTT. This encodes CASSYGIGQPQHF. J is TRBJ1-5 and V is TRBV6-6; no clear D gene. With 2 bases removed from V and 6 bases from J, the gap between germline ends came to 8 bases. Per germline, CDR1 MNHNY and CDR2 SVGAGI (reference sequence). The CDR3 runs to 13 residues.

This chain links TRBV19 with TRBJ2-1; D is possibly TRBD1 (6 bases). The germline V gene has CDR1 LNHDA and CDR2 SQIVND (reference sequence). This CDR3 spans 16 amino acids. V was cut by 0 bases and J by 10 bases, with 19 bases left in between. The CDR3 DNA sequence: TGTGCCAGTAGTATAGAGACAGGCCTCCCGTTCGAGGAGCAGTTCTTC. Protein: CASSIETGLPFEEQFF.

The chain employs TRBV4-1 and TRBJ1-2; a weak D match, TRBD1 (5 bases). The CDR3 length is 11 residues. The ends were cut back, 3 bases at V and 7 bases at J, with 6 bases in the middle. CDR1 MGHRA and CDR2 YSYEKL come from the germline V gene. CDR3 protein: CASSQGGGYTF. The CDR3 bases are TGCGCCAGCAGCCAGGGGGGTGGCTACACCTTC.

V usage is TRBV9 and J usage is TRBJ2-7; D unresolved. Trimming pared 0 bases from V and 0 bases from J, leaving 10 bases between. This CDR3 is built from 15 residues. Germline V gene lookup returns CDR1 SGDLS and CDR2 YYNGEE. Here the CDR3 reads CASSVGWDNSYEQYF. The CDR3 DNA follows: TGTGCCAGCAGCGTAGGTTGGGATAACTCCTACGAGCAGTACTTC.

This clone was observed at least ten times. This chain connects TRBV7-2 to TRBJ2-1, with 7 bases identical to TRBD2. J lost 8 bases, V lost 0 bases, and 7 bases had no gene match. Germline CDR1 SGHTA, CDR2 FQGNSA. The CDR3 loop spans 15 amino acids. CDR3 sequence reads: CASSLAPRGGDEQFF. CDR3 coding DNA: TGTGCCAGCAGCTTAGCTCCTCGCGGGGGTGATGAGCAGTTCTTC.

This clone is a singleton in its sample. This chain uses TRBV7-2 with TRBJ2-4, with a weak D call TRBD2 (5 bases). V gave up 5 bases and J gave up 11 bases, with 16 bases separating them. Germline V gene lookup returns CDR1 SGHTA and CDR2 FQGNSA. CDR3 length: 13 residues. The CDR3, as DNA: TGTGCCAGCAGCCCTACCCCGACGGGATTTCAGTACTTC. Its protein product is CASSPTPTGFQYF.

This rearrangement joins TRBV15 to TRBJ2-1; 7 bases line up with TRBD1. Germline values: CDR1 LNHNV, CDR2 YYDKDF (reference sequence). CDR3 length: 15 residues. The V segment lost 1 base and the J segment 7 bases; nucleotides outside the gene matches: 7. The CDR3 region is CATSRAQGVLNEQFF. CDR3 nucleotides: TGTGCCACCAGCAGAGCTCAGGGGGTTCTAAATGAGCAGTTCTTC.

V usage is TRBV11-2 and J usage is TRBJ2-1; tentative D call: TRBD1 (6 bases). The CDR3 is made up of 13 amino acids. The V end was cut by 5 bases, the J end by 6 bases, with 11 bases between. Germline V gene lookup returns CDR1 SGHAT and CDR2 FQNNGV. CDR3 bases: TGTGCCAGCAGCCCGACAGGTCTCAATGAGCAGTTCTTC. It translates to CASSPTGLNEQFF.

This sequence joins TRBV18 and TRBJ2-7; 9 bases match TRBD1. Looked up from germline, CDR1 is KGHSH and CDR2 is LQKENI. V dropped 2 bases and J dropped 3; count of bases not matched to a gene: 8. CDR3 size: 16 residues. The CDR3 bases are TGTGCCAGCTCACCAGCCCCCGGGACAGGGATCTACGAGCAGTACTTC. It is translated as CASSPAPGTGIYEQYF.

V is TRBV27 and J is TRBJ2-4; D perhaps matches TRBD2 (5 bases). Germline V lookup: CDR1 MNHEY, CDR2 SMNVEV (reference sequence). CDR3 size: 15 residues. V was trimmed by 4 bases and J by 0 bases, leaving 10 bases between them. CDR3 in amino acids: CASSSTTVAKNIQYF. For the CDR3, the DNA is TGTGCCAGCAGTTCGACTACTGTAGCCAAAAACATTCAGTACTTC.

The chain combines TRBV11-3 with TRBJ2-2; tentative D call: TRBD1 (5 bases). V was trimmed by 5 bases and J by 1 base, leaving 14 bases between them. CDR3 length: 16 amino acids. CDR1 is SGHNT and CDR2 is YENEEA in the germline V gene. The DNA for the CDR3 is TGTGCCAGCAGCCCCCTCGACAGTCAGAACACCGGGGAGCTGTTTTTT. It specifies CASSPLDSQNTGELFF.

The rearrangement joins TRBV5-8 to TRBJ2-7; 8 bases fit TRBD1. V was clipped by 0 bases and J by 5 bases; unmatched bases: 10. CDR3 length equals 16 residues. The germline CDR1 and CDR2 sequences are SGHTS and YDEGEE. The CDR3: CASSLEDRATLDEQYF. Written as DNA, the CDR3 is TGTGCCAGCAGCTTGGAGGACAGGGCCACCCTGGACGAGCAGTACTTC.

The CDR3 reads CASSIRRGMRKGAADYEQYF. The CDR3 DNA reads TGTGCCAGTAGTATAAGGCGGGGGATGAGGAAAGGAGCGGCGGATTACGAGCAGTACTTC. This chain joins TRBV19 and TRBJ2-7; TRBD2 agrees at 7 bases. The CDR3 is 20 amino acids. The germline V gene encodes CDR1 LNHDA and CDR2 SQIVND (reference sequence). With V trimmed by 2 bases and J by 4 bases, 23 bases remained unmatched.